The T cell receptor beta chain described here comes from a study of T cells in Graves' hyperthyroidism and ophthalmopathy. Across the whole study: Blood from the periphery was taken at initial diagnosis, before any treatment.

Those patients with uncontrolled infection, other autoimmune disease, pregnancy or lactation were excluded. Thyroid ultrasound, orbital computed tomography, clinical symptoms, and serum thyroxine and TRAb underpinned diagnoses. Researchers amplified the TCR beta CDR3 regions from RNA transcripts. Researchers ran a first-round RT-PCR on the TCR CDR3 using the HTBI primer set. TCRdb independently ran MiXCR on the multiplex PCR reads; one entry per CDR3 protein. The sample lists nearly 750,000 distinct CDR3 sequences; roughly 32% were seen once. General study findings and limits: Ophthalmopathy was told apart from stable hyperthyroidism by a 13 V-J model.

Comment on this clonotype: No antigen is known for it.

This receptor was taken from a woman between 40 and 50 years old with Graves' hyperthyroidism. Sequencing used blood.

The CDR3 sequence is CASSYAAANTEAFF. The CDR3 DNA is TGTGCCAGCAGTTACGCGGCAGCGAACACTGAAGCTTTCTTT. The chain carries TRBV6-5 and TRBJ1-1; D ambiguous. The germline V and J ends were trimmed by 2 bases and 1 base, with 8 bases remaining between them. The CDR3 runs 14 residues. Germline-derived CDR1 and CDR2 are MNHEY and SVGAGI.